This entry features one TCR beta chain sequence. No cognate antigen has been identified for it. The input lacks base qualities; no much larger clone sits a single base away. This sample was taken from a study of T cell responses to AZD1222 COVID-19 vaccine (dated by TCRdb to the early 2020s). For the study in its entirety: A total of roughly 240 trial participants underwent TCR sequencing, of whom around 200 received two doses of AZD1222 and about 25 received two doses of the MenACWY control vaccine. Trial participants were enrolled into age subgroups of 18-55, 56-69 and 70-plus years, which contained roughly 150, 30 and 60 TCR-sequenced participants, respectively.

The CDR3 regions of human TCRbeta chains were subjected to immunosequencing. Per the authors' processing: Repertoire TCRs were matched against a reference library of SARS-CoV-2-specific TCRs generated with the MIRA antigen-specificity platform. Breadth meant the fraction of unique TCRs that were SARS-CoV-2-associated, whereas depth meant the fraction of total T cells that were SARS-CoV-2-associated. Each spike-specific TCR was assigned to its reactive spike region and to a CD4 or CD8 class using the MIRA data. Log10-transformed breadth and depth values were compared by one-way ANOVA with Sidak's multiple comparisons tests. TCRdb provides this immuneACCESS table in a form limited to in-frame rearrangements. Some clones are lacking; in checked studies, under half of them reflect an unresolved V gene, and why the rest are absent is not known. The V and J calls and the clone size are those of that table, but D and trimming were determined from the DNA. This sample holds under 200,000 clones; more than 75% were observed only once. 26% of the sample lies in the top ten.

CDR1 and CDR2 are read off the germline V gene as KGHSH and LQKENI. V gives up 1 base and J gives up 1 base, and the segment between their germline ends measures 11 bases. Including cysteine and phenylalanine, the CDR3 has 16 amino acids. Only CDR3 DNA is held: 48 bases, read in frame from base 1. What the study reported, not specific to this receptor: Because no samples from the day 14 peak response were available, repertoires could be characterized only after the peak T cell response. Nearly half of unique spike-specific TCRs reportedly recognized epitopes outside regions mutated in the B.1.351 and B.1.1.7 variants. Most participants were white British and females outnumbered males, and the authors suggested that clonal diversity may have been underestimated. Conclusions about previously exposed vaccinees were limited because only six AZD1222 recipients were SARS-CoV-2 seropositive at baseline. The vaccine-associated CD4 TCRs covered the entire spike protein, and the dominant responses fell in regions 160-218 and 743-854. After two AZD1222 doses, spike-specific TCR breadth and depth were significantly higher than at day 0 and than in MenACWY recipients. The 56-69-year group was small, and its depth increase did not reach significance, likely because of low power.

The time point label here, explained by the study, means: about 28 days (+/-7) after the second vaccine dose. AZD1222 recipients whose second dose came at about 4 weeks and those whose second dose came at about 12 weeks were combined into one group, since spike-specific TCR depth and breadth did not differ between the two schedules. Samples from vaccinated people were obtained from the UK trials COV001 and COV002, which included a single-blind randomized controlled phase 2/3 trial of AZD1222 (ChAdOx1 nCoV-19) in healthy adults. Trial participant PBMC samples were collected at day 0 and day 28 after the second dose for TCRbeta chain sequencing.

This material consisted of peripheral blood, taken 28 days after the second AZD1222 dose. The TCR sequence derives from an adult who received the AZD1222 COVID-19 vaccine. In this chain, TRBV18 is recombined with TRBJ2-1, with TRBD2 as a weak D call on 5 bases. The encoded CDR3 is CASSPLDGGSYNEQFF. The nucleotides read TGTGCCAGCTCACCACTCGACGGAGGATCCTACAATGAGCAGTTCTTC.